The present TCR beta chain was sequenced within a study of blood T cell repertoires in COVID-19. The wider study: PBMCs, B-cell-depleted T cells, or T cells were the source of the cDNA or gDNA that made up the material.

Cohorts were assigned according to the clinical history that participants reported. Within 2 weeks of study entry, exposed participants had contacted a PCR-confirmed or clinician-diagnosed COVID-19 case. Per the original methods: Using reference gene primer amplification, nucleated cell counts were estimated. Assay: immunoSEQ multiplex PCR; the TCRdb copy retains only in-frame clones and omits some. The V and J calls and clone size are taken from that table; D and trimming were inferred from the DNA. The sample yields over 350,000 clones, approximately 91% seen once. The junction had 8 bases not matched to a gene; V was cut back by 4 bases and J by 5 bases. The length of the CDR3 is 15 residues. Germline lookup yields CDR1 SNHLY and CDR2 FYNNEI.

The V gene is TRBV2, the J gene TRBJ1-5, with TRBD1 matching 7 bases. Sequenced material: PBMCs or T cells enriched from blood (not recorded which). The TCR comes from a woman between 40 and 55 years old who had been exposed to COVID-19. CDR3 bases: TGTGCCAGCAGTGTTTCGGACAGGCAGTATCAGCCCCAGCATTTT. This codes for CASSVSDRQYQPQHF.